The 22 T cell receptor beta chains presented below share a single source sample, sequenced in a study of blood T cell repertoires in COVID-19. Sequencing was performed with immunoSEQ multiplex PCR; in TCRdb, only in-frame clones are kept and a portion is missing. This table has some 80,000 clones, roughly nine tenths appearing once. Material: peripheral blood. These receptors originate from a woman aged 50 to 60 with active or convalescent COVID-19.

The chain recombines TRBV16 with TRBJ1-6, with 10 bases lining up with TRBD1. The CDR3 covers 15 residues. Germline loops: CDR1 KGHSY, CDR2 FQNENV. The J segment lost 10 bases and the V segment lost 0 bases, leaving 3 bases of the junction unmatched. The CDR3 DNA sequence: TGTGCCAGCAGCCAATCGGGACAGGGGTTCTCACCCCTCCACTTT. As protein: CASSQSGQGFSPLHF.

The chain joins TRBV4-3 to TRBJ1-2; TRBD1 might be the D (5 bases). V was clipped by 4 bases and J by 1 base, with 16 bases between them. Germline V lookup: CDR1 LGHNA, CDR2 YSLEER. This CDR3 spans 16 amino acids. The CDR3 nucleotides read TGCGCCAGCAGCCCCATTACGGGGGTAGATAACTATGGCTACACCTTC. This translates into CASSPITGVDNYGYTF.

This chain links TRBV7-2 with TRBJ2-7; 10 nucleotides line up with TRBD2. Trimming removed 3 bases from V and 4 bases from J; junction bases left unmatched: 6. The germline V gene has CDR1 SGHTA and CDR2 FQGNSA. The CDR3 extends over 15 amino acids. This chain's CDR3 is CASSLISGGLYEQYF. In nucleotides, the CDR3 is TGTGCCAGCAGCTTGATTAGCGGGGGGCTTTACGAGCAGTACTTC.

The chain uses TRBV2 and TRBJ1-1; maybe TRBD1 (6 bases). Per germline, CDR1 SNHLY and CDR2 FYNNEI. The CDR3 contains 12 residues. V gave up 7 bases and J gave up 3 bases, with 9 bases separating them. CDR3 loop: CASMRGYTEAFF. The CDR3 coding sequence is TGTGCCAGCATGAGGGGGTACACTGAAGCTTTCTTT. The entire variable domain, with the rest obtained from reference TRBV2 and TRBJ1-1, is as follows: EPEVTQTPSHQVTQMGQEVILRCVPISNHLYFYWYRQILGQKVEFLVSFYNNEISEKSEIFDDQFSVERPDGSNFTLKIRSTKLEDSAMYFCASMRGYTEAFFGQGTRLTVV.

The V and J genes are TRBV29-1 and TRBJ1-1; D gene uncertain. Trimming left V 7 bases short and J 6 bases short, with 9 bases between. The CDR3 runs 10 residues. The V gene's germline CDR1 is SQVTM and CDR2 ANQGSEA. In DNA, the CDR3 is TGCAGCGCCTTAACAGCTGAAGCTTTCTTT. It specifies CSALTAEAFF.

The V call is TRBV12-5, the J call TRBJ1-3; D is uncertain. The V and J ends lost 1 base and 4 bases respectively, with 5 bases between them. The CDR3 is 13 amino acids. The germline V gene has CDR1 LGHNT and CDR2 FRNRAP. In DNA form, the CDR3 reads TGTGCTAGTGGTTTGGACAGCGGAAACACCATATATTTT. Its translation is CASGLDSGNTIYF.

The chain joins TRBV27 to TRBJ2-3; perhaps TRBD2 as D (6 bases). Per the germline V gene, CDR1 is MNHEY and CDR2 is SMNVEV (reference sequence). The CDR3 extends over 18 amino acids. V lost 6 bases, J lost 0 bases, and 22 bases lay in between. The CDR3 is CASSRRAGVPSSTDTQYF. DNA for the CDR3: TGTGCCAGCAGCCGGAGAGCGGGCGTACCTTCTAGCACAGATACGCAGTATTTT.

The CDR3 protein is CASSVGPDIFGSYEQYF. CDR3 nucleotides: TGTGCCAGCAGCGTTGGCCCGGACATTTTTGGATCCTACGAGCAGTACTTC. The chain carries TRBV9 and TRBJ2-7, with D possibly matching TRBD1 (5 bases). Germline V gene sequence: CDR1 SGDLS, CDR2 YYNGEE. Trimming took off 2 bases at V and 1 base at J, with 19 bases between the two ends. The CDR3 covers 17 residues.

CDR3 coding DNA: TGCGCCAGCAGCCAAAAGCGACAGGGAGGAGGGGGTGAAAAACTGTTTTTT. Amino acids: CASSQKRQGGGGEKLFF. This chain connects TRBV4-3 to TRBJ1-4; TRBD1 aligns across 7 bases. This CDR3 has 17 amino acids. The trim removed 2 bases at V and 7 bases at J, leaving 13 bases unmatched. Germline V gene sequence: CDR1 LGHNA, CDR2 YSLEER.

The chain is built from TRBV29-1 and TRBJ2-3; 9 bases agree with TRBD2. Losses at the gene ends were 4 bases for V and 7 bases for J; bases not matched to a gene: 12. Germline CDR1 SQVTM, CDR2 ANQGSEA. The CDR3 contains 15 residues. The CDR3 loop is CSVGPRSGGSNTQYF. The CDR3 DNA sequence: TGCAGCGTTGGCCCTCGAAGCGGGGGGTCAAATACGCAGTATTTT.

Only one count was recorded for this clone. The chain is built from TRBV5-1 and TRBJ2-5; 11 bases align to TRBD2. Germline V gene data show CDR1 as SGHRS and CDR2 as YFSETQ. V shed 7 bases and J 2 bases; nucleotides not matched to a gene: 7. The CDR3 is made up of 15 amino acids. DNA for the CDR3: TGCGCCAGCTGGATAGCGGGGGGGCATCAAGAGACCCAGTACTTC. Translation: CASWIAGGHQETQYF.

This chain joins TRBV6-2 or TRBV6-3 and TRBJ1-1, with D possibly matching TRBD1 (5 bases). CDR3 length: 13 amino acids. Trimming took 6 bases from V and 0 from J, leaving 8 bases between them. Germline lookup yields CDR1 MNHEY and CDR2 SVGEGT. The CDR3 sequence is CASSWGVNTEAFF. The CDR3 coding sequence is TGTGCCAGCAGCTGGGGGGTGAACACTGAAGCTTTCTTT.

The J gene is TRBJ1-3, the V gene TRBV3-1 (or the pseudogene TRBV3-2), with a possible D match to TRBD1 (6 bases). Germline V gives CDR1 LGHDT, CDR2 YNNKEL (reference sequence). Trimming took 4 bases from V and 10 from J, leaving 8 bases between them. This CDR3 comprises 11 residues. The CDR3 nucleotides read TGTGCCAGCAGCCCCGGGACAACCATATATTTT. Protein product: CASSPGTTIYF.

V gene TRBV10-3 combines with J gene TRBJ1-5, with 8 bases lining up with TRBD1. The germline CDR1 and CDR2 sequences are ENHRY and SYGVKD. V shed 4 bases, J shed 7 bases, and the junction held 3 bases outside the gene matches. This CDR3 contains 13 residues. The CDR3 loop is CAISAGGGQPQHF. In DNA form, the CDR3 reads TGTGCCATCAGTGCAGGGGGCGGCCAGCCCCAGCATTTT.

The chain has TRBV7-2 and TRBJ2-7; TRBD1 might be the D (5 bases). This CDR3 spans 16 amino acids. V gave up 2 bases and J gave up 1 base, with 15 bases separating them. Germline V gives CDR1 SGHTA, CDR2 FQGNSA. CDR3 in amino acids: CASSLTLGRSSYEQYF. Here the CDR3 DNA reads TGTGCCAGCAGCTTAACCCTGGGGCGGTCTTCCTACGAGCAGTACTTC. Together with reference TRBV7-2 and TRBJ2-7, the CDR3 gives the full variable domain: GAGVSQSPSNKVTEKGKDVELRCDPISGHTALYWYRQSLGQGLEFLIYFQGNSAPDKSGLPSDRFSAERTGGSVSTLTIQRTQQEDSAVYLCASSLTLGRSSYEQYFGPGTRLTVT.

V and J are TRBV24-1 and TRBJ1-2; a weak D match, TRBD1 (5 bases). CDR3 length: 16 residues. With 3 bases removed from V and 1 base from J, the gap between germline ends came to 14 bases. Germline values: CDR1 KGHDR, CDR2 SFDVKD. This CDR3 is CATSDPRQSINYGYTF. In DNA form, the CDR3 reads TGTGCCACCAGTGATCCCCGACAGAGCATTAACTATGGCTACACCTTC.

The chain couples TRBV3-1 (or the pseudogene TRBV3-2) to TRBJ2-5, with D perhaps matching TRBD1 (8 bases). Germline V gene data show CDR1 as LGHDT and CDR2 as YNNKEL (reference sequence). This CDR3 is built from 14 residues. V was pared by 4 bases and J by 4 bases, with 13 bases between. The CDR3 protein is CASSRTGRGETQYF. DNA for the CDR3: TGTGCCAGCAGCCGGACAGGGAGGGGAGAGACCCAGTACTTC.

The chain carries TRBV4-2 and TRBJ1-2, with D perhaps TRBD1 (5 bases). V was trimmed by 7 bases and J by 3 bases, leaving 12 bases between them. The CDR3 extends over 13 amino acids. Germline CDR1 and CDR2: LGHNA and YNFKEQ. The DNA of the CDR3 is TGTGCCAGCAAGAAGGGGACTGACTATGGCTACACCTTC. Its translation is CASKKGTDYGYTF.

The CDR3 DNA reads TGTGCCAGCAGCTTAGGGGACAACGGAGGGCCCCAGCATTTT. It codes for CASSLGDNGGPQHF. The chain couples TRBV7-9 to TRBJ1-5; possible D gene TRBD1, 6 bases. Between the trimmed V and J ends, which lost 1 base and 9 bases, there was a span of 13 bases. The length of the CDR3 is 14 residues. CDR1 and CDR2 (germline): SEHNR, FQNEAQ (reference sequence).

The chain uses TRBV7-9 and TRBJ2-7; 7 bases line up with TRBD2. The CDR3 totals 16 residues. The germline V gene encodes CDR1 SEHNR and CDR2 FQNEAQ (reference sequence). V dropped 5 bases and J dropped 5; count of bases not matched to a gene: 15. CDR3 sequence: CASSLWTRSIPDEQYF. CDR3 bases: TGTGCCAGCAGCCTTTGGACTAGGTCTATCCCAGACGAGCAGTACTTC.

The chain carries TRBV4-3 and TRBJ1-1; no firm D call. This CDR3 contains 13 residues. CDR1 is LGHNA and CDR2 is YSLEER in the germline V gene. V was trimmed by 4 bases and J by 4 bases, leaving 10 bases between them. The CDR3 bases are TGCGCCAGCAGCCGAAGGGAGGGCACTGAAGCTTTCTTT. Amino acids: CASSRREGTEAFF.

The chain has TRBV13 and TRBJ2-3, with D possibly being TRBD1 (5 bases). This CDR3 is 16 amino acids long. V dropped 5 bases and J dropped 0 bases, with 15 bases sitting between them. Germline V lookup: CDR1 PRHDT, CDR2 FYEKMQ (reference sequence). The CDR3, as DNA: TGTGCCAGCAGCGACTCCAGGGCTTCTAGCACAGATACGCAGTATTTT. It is translated as CASSDSRASSTDTQYF.